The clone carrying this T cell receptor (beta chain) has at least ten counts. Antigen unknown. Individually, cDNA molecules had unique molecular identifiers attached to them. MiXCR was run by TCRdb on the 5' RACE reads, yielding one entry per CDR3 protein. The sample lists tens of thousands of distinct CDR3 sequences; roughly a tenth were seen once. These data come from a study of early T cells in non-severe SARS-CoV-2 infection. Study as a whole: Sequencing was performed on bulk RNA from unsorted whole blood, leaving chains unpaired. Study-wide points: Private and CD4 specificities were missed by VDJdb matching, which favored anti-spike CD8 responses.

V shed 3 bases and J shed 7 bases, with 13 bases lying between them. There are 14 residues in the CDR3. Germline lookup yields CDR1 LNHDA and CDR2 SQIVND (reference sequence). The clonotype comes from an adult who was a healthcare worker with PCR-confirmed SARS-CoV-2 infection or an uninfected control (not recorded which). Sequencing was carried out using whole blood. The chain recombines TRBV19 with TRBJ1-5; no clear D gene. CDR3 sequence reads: CASSIPLVGQPQHF. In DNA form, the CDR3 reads TGTGCCAGTAGTATCCCGCTCGTTGGACAGCCCCAGCATTTT.